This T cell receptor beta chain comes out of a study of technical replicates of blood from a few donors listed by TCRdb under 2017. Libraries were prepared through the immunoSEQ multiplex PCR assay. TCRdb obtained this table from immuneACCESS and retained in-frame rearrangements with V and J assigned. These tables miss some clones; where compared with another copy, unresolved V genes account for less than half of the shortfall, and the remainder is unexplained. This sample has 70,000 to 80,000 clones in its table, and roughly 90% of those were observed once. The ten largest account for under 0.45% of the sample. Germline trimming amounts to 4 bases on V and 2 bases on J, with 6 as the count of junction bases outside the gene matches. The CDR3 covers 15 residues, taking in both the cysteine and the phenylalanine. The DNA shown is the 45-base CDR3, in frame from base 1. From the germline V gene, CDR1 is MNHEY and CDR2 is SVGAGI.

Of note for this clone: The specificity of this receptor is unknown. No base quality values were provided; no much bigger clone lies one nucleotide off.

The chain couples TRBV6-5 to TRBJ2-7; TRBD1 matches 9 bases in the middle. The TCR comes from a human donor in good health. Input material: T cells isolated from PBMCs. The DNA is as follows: TGTGCCAGCAGTTTATCGGGACAGGGCCCCTACGAGCAGTACTTC. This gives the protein CASSLSGQGPYEQYF.